These 14 T cell receptor beta chains share one sample of origin, sequenced in a study of blood T cell repertoires in COVID-19. The method was immunoSEQ multiplex PCR; TCRdb's version includes in-frame clones alone and lacks a portion of them. Of 270,000 or so clones listed, around 90% were seen once; the top ten hold roughly 0.92%. The sequencing input was peripheral blood. Source of these receptors: a woman aged 40 to 50 who had recovered from COVID-19.

The CDR3 DNA reads as TGTGCTAGTGGTTTCAAGGCAGGGGGCACCGGGGAGCTGTTTTTT. As protein: CASGFKAGGTGELFF. The V and J genes are TRBV12-5 and TRBJ2-2, with TRBD1 matching 7 bases. The V gene's germline CDR1 is LGHNT and CDR2 FRNRAP. V lost 3 bases and J lost 4; bases outside the gene matches: 5. The CDR3 length is 15 residues.

The J gene is TRBJ2-3, the V gene TRBV19, with TRBD2 matching 13 bases. This CDR3 contains 15 residues. Germline lookup yields CDR1 LNHDA and CDR2 SQIVND (reference sequence). The V and J ends lost 7 bases and 4 bases, in that order; junction bases with no gene match: 5. The CDR3 protein is CASKGTSGNADTQYF. CDR3 DNA sequence: TGTGCCAGTAAGGGGACTAGCGGGAATGCAGATACGCAGTATTTT.

This clone was seen many times. The same CDR3 also results from other DNA sequences found in this sample. The rearrangement links TRBV19 to TRBJ1-2; no definite D call. CDR1 and CDR2 from the germline V gene are LNHDA and SQIVND (reference sequence). Trimming stripped 4 bases from V and 4 bases from J, with 4 bases between. The CDR3 is 11 residues long. CDR3: CASSRSYGYTF. The CDR3 DNA reads as TGTGCCAGTAGTAGGAGCTATGGCTACACCTTC.

In this sample, this clone turned up once. This chain uses TRBV18 with TRBJ1-1, with 7 bases identical to TRBD1. The ends lost 3 bases at V and 1 base at J; junction bases unmatched: 5. CDR1 is KGHSH, CDR2 LQKENI, per germline. The CDR3 has 15 amino acids. CDR3 in amino acids: CASSPQGGTNTEAFF. In DNA, the CDR3 is TGTGCCAGCTCACCCCAGGGGGGTACGAACACTGAAGCTTTCTTT.

The V gene is TRBV24-1, the J gene TRBJ1-1; 10 bases line up with TRBD1. With V trimmed by 5 bases and J by 5 bases, 13 bases remained unmatched. Germline assignment: CDR1 KGHDR and CDR2 SFDVKD. This CDR3 is built from 17 residues. The CDR3 reads CATSGSDRGAVYTEAFF. CDR3 in DNA: TGTGCCACCAGTGGGTCGGACAGGGGGGCGGTGTATACTGAAGCTTTCTTT.

This clone was observed once. The V gene is TRBV19, the J gene TRBJ2-1; D not resolved. CDR3 length: 13 amino acids. CDR1 and CDR2 from the germline V gene are LNHDA and SQIVND (reference sequence). V was cut by 2 bases and J by 5 bases, with 7 bases left in between. CDR3 protein: CASSISLNNEQFF. The CDR3 DNA follows: TGTGCCAGTAGTATATCCCTAAACAATGAGCAGTTCTTC.

This chain uses TRBV19 with TRBJ1-5; tentatively, D is TRBD1 (5 bases). Trimming removed 4 bases from V and 6 bases from J, with 10 bases in between. Germline CDR1 is LNHDA and CDR2 is SQIVND (reference sequence). The CDR3 is 13 amino acids. CDR3 in DNA: TGTGCCAGTAGTACGCAGGGAACTCAGCCCCAGCATTTT. It translates to CASSTQGTQPQHF.

J is TRBJ2-3 and V is TRBV27, with 10 bases that match TRBD2. This CDR3 has 20 amino acids. The V gene's germline CDR1 is MNHEY and CDR2 SMNVEV (reference sequence). J gave up 0 bases and V 0 bases, and 12 bases lay outside the gene matches. CDR3 bases: TGTGCCAGCAGTTTATCGGGAGCGGGAGGGCCGCGGGGAAGCACAGATACGCAGTATTTT. Its protein is CASSLSGAGGPRGSTDTQYF.

The rearrangement links TRBV5-5 to TRBJ1-2; 7 positions match TRBD1. Germline loops: CDR1 SGHKS, CDR2 YYEKEE (reference sequence). V lost 0 bases and J lost 8; bases outside the gene matches: 7. The CDR3 is made up of 14 amino acids. The CDR3 DNA reads TGTGCCAGCAGCTTGGGTACAGGGGTAATCGGCTACACCTTC. Encoded protein: CASSLGTGVIGYTF.

V is TRBV6-5 and J is TRBJ2-7; 7 positions match TRBD1. This CDR3 has 14 residues. Trimming cost V 0 bases and J 7 bases; bases outside gene matches: 6. Germline-derived CDR1 and CDR2 are MNHEY and SVGAGI. The CDR3 sequence is CASSYSDRVREQYF. CDR3 nucleotide sequence: TGTGCCAGCAGTTACTCCGACAGGGTAAGGGAGCAGTACTTC.

The chain uses TRBV7-2 and TRBJ2-7, with TRBD2 matching 8 bases. The CDR3 is 15 amino acids. Germline assignment: CDR1 SGHTA and CDR2 FQGNSA. Unmatched junction bases numbered 8, after V lost 0 bases and J lost 7 bases. The CDR3 nucleotides are TGTGCCAGCAGCTTAGCCGGGAGGGTCAAATGGGAGCAGTACTTC. This codes for CASSLAGRVKWEQYF.

V and J are TRBV7-2 and TRBJ1-4, with 7 bases matching TRBD1. This CDR3 has 17 residues. V shed 5 bases, J shed 6 bases, and the junction held 15 bases outside the gene matches. The germline V gene encodes CDR1 SGHTA and CDR2 FQGNSA. The CDR3 region has the DNA TGTGCCAGCAGCCCTAAGGGACAGCAGGGCGCATATGAAAAACTGTTTTTT. Translated: CASSPKGQQGAYEKLFF.

The chain recombines TRBV9 with TRBJ2-1; TRBD2 aligns across 9 bases. Per the germline V gene, CDR1 is SGDLS and CDR2 is YYNGEE. The V segment lost 4 bases and the J segment 5 bases; nucleotides outside the gene matches: 4. The CDR3 length is 14 residues. The DNA for the CDR3 is TGTGCCAGCAGCTATCGACTAGCGGACAATGAGCAGTTCTTC. Residues: CASSYRLADNEQFF.

This clone showed up just once. The chain uses TRBV10-3 and TRBJ1-1; 12 bases agree with TRBD1. Germline CDR1 is ENHRY and CDR2 is SYGVKD. Germline trimming cut 4 bases from V and 1 base from J; bases unmatched to any gene: 1. The CDR3 is 15 residues long. The CDR3 sequence: CAISGGQGANTEAFF. DNA for the CDR3: TGTGCCATCAGTGGGGGACAGGGGGCGAACACTGAAGCTTTCTTT.